This TCR beta chain was documented in a study of T cells after yellow fever vaccination. Study-level results: A weaker secondary response peaked on day 5, the primary on day 15.

The germline CDR1 and CDR2 sequences are DFQATT and SNEGSKA (reference sequence). The CDR3 is 17 amino acids. The V gene lost 2 bases and the J gene lost 0 bases, with 16 bases spanning the gap. With regard to this clonotype: Its antigen remains unknown.

5'RACE template switching added a universal primer site and UMIs to TCR cDNA. One entry per CDR3 protein results from TCRdb running MiXCR on the 5' RACE reads. The sample lists hundreds of thousands of distinct CDR3 sequences, about 19% seen once, with around 15% in the top ten. The chain is built from TRBV20-1 and TRBJ2-2, with D uncertain. The specimen was PBMCs, collected 15 days after the yellow fever booster vaccination. The receptor was derived from a man aged 25-45 years who received the YFV17D yellow fever vaccine. CDR3 loop: CSARFQSNSANTGELFF. The DNA of the CDR3 is TGCAGTGCTAGATTCCAGTCGAACAGCGCGAACACCGGGGAGCTGTTTTTT.